A single sample is the source of the 22 T cell receptor beta chains below, sequenced in a study of T cells in Graves' hyperthyroidism and ophthalmopathy. TCR beta CDR3 sequences were amplified from RNA transcripts. A first-round RT-PCR of the TCR CDR3 used the HTBI primer set. MiXCR, applied by TCRdb to the multiplex PCR reads, yields one record per CDR3 protein. The table lists hundreds of thousands of distinct CDR3 sequences, less than 15% of them singletons. Sequenced sample: blood. The receptors originated from a middle-aged woman with Graves' hyperthyroidism.

This clonotype came up many times. The V gene is TRBV5-1, the J gene TRBJ2-2; TRBD1 matches at 8 bases. The CDR3 has 16 residues. Germline V lookup: CDR1 SGHRS, CDR2 YFSETQ. V was clipped by 4 bases and J by 7 bases; unmatched bases: 12. CDR3 DNA sequence: TGCGCCAGCAGCACCGCCGGGACAGGAGGTTTCGGGGAGCTGTTTTTT. It encodes CASSTAGTGGFGELFF.

This clonotype was seen many times. The chain carries TRBV2 and TRBJ2-3; TRBD2 matches 8 bases. Trimming took 3 bases from V and 0 from J; bases not matched to a gene: 5. The CDR3 totals 16 residues. From germline, CDR1 is SNHLY and CDR2 FYNNEI. CDR3 sequence: CASSEDSGASTDTQYF. The CDR3 nucleotides read TGTGCCAGCAGTGAGGATAGCGGGGCTAGCACAGATACGCAGTATTTT.

This clonotype was seen many times. V and J are TRBV2 and TRBJ1-5; TRBD1 matches 7 bases. CDR1 and CDR2 from the germline V gene are SNHLY and FYNNEI. There are 14 residues in the CDR3. The V segment lost 4 bases and the J segment 7 bases; nucleotides outside the gene matches: 7. The CDR3 spells CASSVLAGGQPQHF. In DNA, the CDR3 is TGTGCCAGCAGTGTTTTGGCAGGGGGACAGCCCCAGCATTTT.

This clonotype was observed at least ten times. This chain connects TRBV27 to TRBJ1-5; a weak D match, TRBD1 (6 bases). V was shortened by 2 bases and J by 2 bases, with 7 bases between the two germline ends. Germline assignment: CDR1 MNHEY and CDR2 SMNVEV (reference sequence). The CDR3 consists of 14 residues. This CDR3 reads CASSLNRGNQPQHF. CDR3 sequence (DNA): TGTGCCAGCAGTTTAAACAGGGGCAATCAGCCCCAGCATTTT.

The J gene is TRBJ2-3, the V gene TRBV29-1; 7 positions agree with TRBD1. Germline values: CDR1 SQVTM, CDR2 ANQGSEA. V lost 3 bases, J lost 3 bases, and 9 bases stayed unmatched. The CDR3 spans 15 residues. CDR3 region: CSVDWDSPRTDTQYF. The CDR3 coding sequence is TGCAGCGTTGACTGGGACAGCCCTCGAACAGATACGCAGTATTTT.

This clonotype was counted at least ten times. This rearrangement joins TRBV28 to TRBJ2-3; TRBD2 matches at 7 bases. The germline CDR1 and CDR2 sequences are MDHEN and SYDVKM. The CDR3 spans 13 residues. V gave up 4 bases and J gave up 8 bases; unmatched junction bases: 6. CDR3 amino acids: CASSSRLATTQYF. DNA for the CDR3: TGTGCCAGCAGTTCAAGACTAGCAACTACGCAGTATTTT.

A few counts support this clonotype. The rearrangement uses TRBV24-1 and TRBJ2-3; TRBD2 aligns across 9 bases. The CDR3 length is 18 residues. Germline CDR1 KGHDR, CDR2 SFDVKD. V lost 7 bases, J lost 2 bases, and 15 bases stayed unmatched. CDR3 nucleotide sequence: TGTGCCACCAGCACCAGAATTCCCAGCGGGAGGACCACAGATACGCAGTATTTT. Residues: CATSTRIPSGRTTDTQYF.

The gene calls are TRBV15 and TRBJ2-5; TRBD2 matches 11 bases. With V trimmed by 4 bases and J by 3 bases, 10 bases remained unmatched. Germline loops: CDR1 LNHNV, CDR2 YYDKDF (reference sequence). This CDR3 comprises 17 residues. The CDR3 sequence is CATSTRSSGRAKETQYF. Here the CDR3 DNA reads TGTGCCACCAGCACCCGGAGTAGCGGGAGGGCAAAAGAGACCCAGTACTTC.

This chain connects TRBV10-3 to TRBJ1-2, with D perhaps TRBD1 (5 bases). The germline gives CDR1 ENHRY, CDR2 SYGVKD. The CDR3 has 16 residues. Trimming pared 4 bases from V and 4 bases from J, leaving 19 bases between. CDR3 DNA: TGTGCCATCAGTGCCAGATCTACAGACAGCCTCTATGGCTACACCTTC. This sequence encodes CAISARSTDSLYGYTF.

This clonotype has a count of ten or more. The rearrangement uses TRBV18 and TRBJ1-4, with 7 bases aligning to TRBD1. This CDR3 is 13 amino acids long. The germline CDR1 and CDR2 sequences are KGHSH and LQKENI. Germline trimming cut 3 bases from V and 6 bases from J; bases unmatched to any gene: 1. The CDR3 protein is CASSPTGDEKLFF. For the CDR3, the DNA is TGTGCCAGCTCACCCACAGGGGATGAAAAACTGTTTTTT.

This clonotype occurred many times. The chain links TRBV7-8 to TRBJ2-2; 11 nucleotides align to TRBD2. Germline trimming cut 5 bases from V and 5 bases from J; bases unmatched to any gene: 7. Germline V CDR1 and CDR2: SGHVS, FQNEAQ. This CDR3 is 16 amino acids long. The CDR3 sequence: CASSPSLAGGTGELFF. The CDR3 coding sequence is TGTGCCAGCAGCCCCAGTCTAGCGGGAGGAACCGGGGAGCTGTTTTTT.

This clonotype was detected many times. V usage is TRBV15 and J usage is TRBJ2-7, with 9 bases fitting TRBD2. V shed 3 bases, J shed 2 bases, and the junction held 2 bases outside the gene matches. The length of the CDR3 is 14 residues. Germline V gives CDR1 LNHNV, CDR2 YYDKDF (reference sequence). The CDR3 here is CATSRTSGTYEQYF. CDR3 nucleotide sequence: TGTGCCACCAGCAGGACTAGCGGTACCTACGAGCAGTACTTC.

This clonotype was counted at least ten times. The chain joins TRBV20-1 to TRBJ2-3; possibly TRBD2 for D (5 bases). There are 14 residues in the CDR3. CDR1 is DFQATT and CDR2 is SNEGSKA in the germline V gene (reference sequence). Trimming pared 4 bases from V and 0 bases from J, leaving 11 bases between. Here the CDR3 DNA reads TGCAGTGCTATGGACTCCTTAAGCACAGATACGCAGTATTTT. Its translation: CSAMDSLSTDTQYF.

The rearrangement joins TRBV5-6 to TRBJ1-5; no clear D gene. This CDR3 contains 14 residues. Germline CDR1 reads SGHDT; CDR2 reads YYEEEE. V gave up 0 bases and J gave up 3 bases, with 7 bases separating them. The CDR3 DNA follows: TGTGCCAGCAGCTTGGGGCAGATCAATCAGCCCCAGCATTTT. Translation: CASSLGQINQPQHF.

This chain links TRBV28 with TRBJ2-7; D is possibly TRBD2 (5 bases). There are 11 residues in the CDR3. Trimming took off 8 bases at V and 10 bases at J, with 15 bases between the two ends. Germline V gene sequence: CDR1 MDHEN, CDR2 SYDVKM. Written as DNA, the CDR3 is TGTGCCAGCTCCCCCCGGGAACGACAGTACTTC. Protein sequence: CASSPRERQYF.

This clonotype was recorded at least ten times. The chain combines TRBV20-1 with TRBJ2-7, with D perhaps matching TRBD1 (6 bases). Trimming shortened V by 6 bases and J by 2 bases, and 8 bases separated the two germline ends. The length of the CDR3 is 11 residues. Per germline, CDR1 DFQATT and CDR2 SNEGSKA (reference sequence). The CDR3 spells CSANRAYEQYF. For the CDR3, the DNA is TGCAGTGCAAACAGGGCCTACGAGCAGTACTTC.

In its sample, this clonotype was seen many times. The chain uses TRBV30 and TRBJ2-1; unclear D gene. The CDR3 sequence is 14 residues long. CDR1 and CDR2 (germline): GTSNPN, SVGIG (reference sequence). The V gene lost 3 bases and the J gene lost 4 bases, with 13 bases spanning the gap. CDR3 DNA: TGTGCCTGGAGCCCGGACCCCACTTACAATGAGCAGTTCTTC. Its translation is CAWSPDPTYNEQFF.

V is TRBV7-2 and J is TRBJ2-1; no clear D gene. V lost 4 bases to trimming and J lost 12 bases, with 16 bases between them. The CDR3 extends over 13 amino acids. The germline V gene encodes CDR1 SGHTA and CDR2 FQGNSA. The CDR3 DNA is TGTGCCAGCAGCTCCTCAGGTGTTTCCGGGCAGTTCTTC. Its protein product is CASSSSGVSGQFF.

This clonotype was picked up many times. This sequence joins TRBV3-1 and TRBJ1-5; maybe TRBD1 (6 bases). The germline gives CDR1 LGHDT, CDR2 YNNKEL (reference sequence). V was trimmed by 11 bases and J by 0 bases, leaving 23 bases between them. The CDR3 is 17 residues long. This CDR3 is CAFSLGGDKDSNQPQHF. The CDR3, as DNA: TGTGCCTTCTCTCTCGGCGGGGACAAAGATAGCAATCAGCCCCAGCATTTT.

Ten or more counts support this clonotype. V usage is TRBV5-1 and J usage is TRBJ2-7, with D possibly being TRBD1 (6 bases). The germline V and J ends were trimmed by 0 bases and 0 bases, with 13 bases remaining between them. This CDR3 spans 16 amino acids. The V gene's germline CDR1 is SGHRS and CDR2 YFSETQ. CDR3 protein: CASSLEFGGVSYEQYF. The CDR3, as DNA: TGCGCCAGCAGCTTGGAGTTTGGGGGCGTCTCCTACGAGCAGTACTTC.

The gene calls are TRBV19 and TRBJ2-4, with 8 bases matching TRBD2. The CDR3 extends over 18 amino acids. Trimming cost V 3 bases and J 0 bases; bases outside gene matches: 10. Germline lookup yields CDR1 LNHDA and CDR2 SQIVND (reference sequence). The CDR3 loop is CASSISASGLLAKNIQYF. The CDR3 DNA follows: TGTGCCAGTAGTATTTCCGCTAGCGGGCTCCTAGCCAAAAACATTCAGTACTTC.

This rearrangement joins TRBV5-1 to TRBJ2-3; unclear D gene. The length of the CDR3 is 16 residues. The V end was cut by 0 bases, the J end by 0 bases, with 11 bases between. Germline V gene lookup returns CDR1 SGHRS and CDR2 YFSETQ. CDR3 residues: CASSLDPATSTDTQYF. The CDR3, as DNA: TGCGCCAGCAGCTTGGATCCAGCAACTAGCACAGATACGCAGTATTTT.